This T cell receptor beta chain is from a study of CD8 T cells in Susac syndrome. Study-level results: The study's TCR sequencing and HLA analysis covered a relatively small number of individuals, and the study acknowledged this.

About 0.5 to 1 ug RNA was reverse transcribed with random hexamers. Multiplex immunoSEQ PCR targeted 54 Vbeta and 13 Jbeta TCR beta segments. One entry per CDR3 protein results from TCRdb running MiXCR on the immunoSEQ multiplex PCR reads. This sample has fewer than 150,000 distinct CDR3 sequences, with about 90% found just once. Germline V gene data show CDR1 as SGDLS and CDR2 as YYNGEE. V shed 0 bases and J shed 3 bases, with 13 bases lying between them. The CDR3 is 16 amino acids. With regard to this clonotype: Its matching antigen is unknown.

Sequenced material: CD8+ T cells from PBMCs. The V gene is TRBV9, the J gene TRBJ1-3; the D is unclear. The sequence was collected from a human donor with multiple sclerosis. The CDR3 DNA follows: TGTGCCAGCAGCGTAGCTGAGGTCTCGGATGGAAACACCATATATTTT. Protein product: CASSVAEVSDGNTIYF.